Sequencing of this T cell receptor (beta chain) was carried out in a study of preoperative IRX-2 immunotherapy in early breast cancer. Produced via immunoSEQ multiplex PCR; TCRdb's table is partial and in-frame only. The sample has roughly 62,000 clones; approximately 93% are singletons. As to treatment: preoperative locoregional IRX-2 cytokine immunotherapy. Preoperative locoregional IRX-2 cytokine immunotherapy was tested in the phase Ib source study. The CDR3 has 17 amino acids. Between the trimmed V and J ends, which lost 4 bases and 10 bases, there was a span of 24 bases. Per the germline V gene, CDR1 is SGDLS and CDR2 is YYNGEE.

The rearrangement uses TRBV9 and TRBJ1-6; no firm D call. This specimen was taken from a patient treated with IRX-2 immunotherapy. This receptor was obtained from a human donor with breast cancer. The CDR3 sequence is CASSTPPSMGSDSPLHF. CDR3 nucleotide sequence: TGTGCCAGCAGCACACCTCCCAGCATGGGAAGTGACTCACCCCTCCACTTT. Full variable domain (outside the CDR3, taken from reference TRBV9 and TRBJ1-6): DSGVTQTPKHLITATGQRVTLRCSPRSGDLSVYWYQQSLDQGLQFLIQYYNGEERAKGNILERFSAQQFPDLHSELNLSSLELGDSALYFCASSTPPSMGSDSPLHFGNGTRLTVT.